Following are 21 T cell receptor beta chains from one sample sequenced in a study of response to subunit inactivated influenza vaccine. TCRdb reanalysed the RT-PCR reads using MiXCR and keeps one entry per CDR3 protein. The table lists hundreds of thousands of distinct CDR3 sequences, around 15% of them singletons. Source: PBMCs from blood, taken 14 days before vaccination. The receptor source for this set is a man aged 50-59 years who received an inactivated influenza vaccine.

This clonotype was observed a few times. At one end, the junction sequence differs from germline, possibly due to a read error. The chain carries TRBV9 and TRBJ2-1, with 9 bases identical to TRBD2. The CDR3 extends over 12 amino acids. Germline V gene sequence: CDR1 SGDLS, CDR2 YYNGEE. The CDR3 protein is CASGLSGLALVF. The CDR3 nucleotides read TGTGCCAGCGGGCTCTCGGGACTAGCTCTGGTCTTC.

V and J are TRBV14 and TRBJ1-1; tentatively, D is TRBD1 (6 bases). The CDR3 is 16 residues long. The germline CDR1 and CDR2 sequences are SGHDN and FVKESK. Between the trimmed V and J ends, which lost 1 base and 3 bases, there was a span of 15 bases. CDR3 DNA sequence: TGTGCCAGCAGCCAAGCCTTAGGGGGTTTGTACACTGAAGCTTTCTTT. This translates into CASSQALGGLYTEAFF. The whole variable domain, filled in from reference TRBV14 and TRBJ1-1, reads EAGVTQFPSHSVIEKGQTVTLRCDPISGHDNLYWYRRVMGKEIKFLLHFVKESKQDESGMPNNRFLAERTGGTYSTLKVQPAELEDSGVYFCASSQALGGLYTEAFFGQGTRLTVV.

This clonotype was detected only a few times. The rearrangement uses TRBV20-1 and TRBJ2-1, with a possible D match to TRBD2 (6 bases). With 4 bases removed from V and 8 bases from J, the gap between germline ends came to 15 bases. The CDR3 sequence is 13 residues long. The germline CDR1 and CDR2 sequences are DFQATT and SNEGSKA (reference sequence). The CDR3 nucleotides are TGCAGTGCTACCCCCCATAAGCGGGATGAGCAGTTCTTC. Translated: CSATPHKRDEQFF.

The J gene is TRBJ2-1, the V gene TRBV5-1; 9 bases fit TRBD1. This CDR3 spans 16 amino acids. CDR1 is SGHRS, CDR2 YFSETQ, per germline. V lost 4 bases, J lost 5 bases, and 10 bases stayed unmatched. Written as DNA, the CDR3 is TGCGCCAGCAGCCACGTACCGGGACAGGGAAACAATGAGCAGTTCTTC. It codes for CASSHVPGQGNNEQFF.

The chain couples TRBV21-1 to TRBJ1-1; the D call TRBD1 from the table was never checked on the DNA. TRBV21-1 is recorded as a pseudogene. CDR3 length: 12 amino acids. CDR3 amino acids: CASNLDRVGAFF. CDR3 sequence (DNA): TGTGCCAGCAACCTCGACAGGGTCGGAGCTTTCTTT.

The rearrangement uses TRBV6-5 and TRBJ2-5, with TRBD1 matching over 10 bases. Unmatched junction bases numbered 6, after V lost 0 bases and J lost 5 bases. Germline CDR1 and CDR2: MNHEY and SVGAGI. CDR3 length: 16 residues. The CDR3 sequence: CASSYSRGQGSETQYF. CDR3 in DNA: TGTGCCAGCAGTTACTCGAGGGGACAGGGGTCGGAGACCCAGTACTTC.

The CDR3 sequence: CSARVLRGAGELFF. The DNA for the CDR3 is TGCAGTGCTAGAGTTCTGAGGGGGGCCGGGGAGCTGTTTTTT. The chain recombines TRBV20-1 with TRBJ2-2; TRBD1 or TRBD2 may be the D gene (6 bases each). In germline, CDR1 is DFQATT, CDR2 SNEGSKA (reference sequence). The ends were cut back, 1 base at V and 6 bases at J, with 12 bases in the middle. The CDR3 is made up of 14 amino acids.

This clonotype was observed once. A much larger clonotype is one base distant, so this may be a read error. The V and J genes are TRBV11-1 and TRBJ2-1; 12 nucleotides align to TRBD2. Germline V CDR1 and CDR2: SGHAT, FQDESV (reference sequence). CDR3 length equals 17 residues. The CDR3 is CASSWGLAGAHYTEQFF. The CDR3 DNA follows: TGTGCCAGCAGTTGGGGACTAGCGGGCGCTCACTACACTGAGCAGTTCTTC.

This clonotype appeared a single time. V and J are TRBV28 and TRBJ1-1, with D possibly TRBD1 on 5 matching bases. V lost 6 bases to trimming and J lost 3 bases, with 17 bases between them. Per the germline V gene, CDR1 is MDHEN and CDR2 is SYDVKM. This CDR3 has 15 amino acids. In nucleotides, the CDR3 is TGTGCCAGCAGGGACTGGGGGGAACTGGACACTGAAGCTTTCTTT. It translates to CASRDWGELDTEAFF.

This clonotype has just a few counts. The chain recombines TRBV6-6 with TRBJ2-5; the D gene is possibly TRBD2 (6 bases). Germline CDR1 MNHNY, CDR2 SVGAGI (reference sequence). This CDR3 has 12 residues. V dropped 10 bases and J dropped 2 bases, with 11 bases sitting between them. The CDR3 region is CATAGRQETQYF. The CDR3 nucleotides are TGTGCCACCGCGGGACGTCAAGAGACCCAGTACTTC.

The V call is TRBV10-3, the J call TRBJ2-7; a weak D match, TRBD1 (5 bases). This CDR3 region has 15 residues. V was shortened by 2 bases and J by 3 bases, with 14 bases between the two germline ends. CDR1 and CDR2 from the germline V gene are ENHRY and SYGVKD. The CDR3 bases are TGTGCCATCAGTGAGGGTCAAGGGGATGGCTACGAGCAGTACTTC. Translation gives CAISEGQGDGYEQYF.

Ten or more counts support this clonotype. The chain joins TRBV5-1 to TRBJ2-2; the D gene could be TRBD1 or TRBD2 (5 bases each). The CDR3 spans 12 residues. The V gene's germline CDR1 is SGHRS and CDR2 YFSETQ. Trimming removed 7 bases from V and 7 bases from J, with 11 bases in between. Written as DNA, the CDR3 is TGCGCCAGCTTCGAGGGGAACGGGGAGCTGTTTTTT. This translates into CASFEGNGELFF. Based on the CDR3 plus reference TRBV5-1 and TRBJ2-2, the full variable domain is KAGVTQTPRYLIKTRGQQVTLSCSPISGHRSVSWYQQTPGQGLQFLFEYFSETQRNKGNFPGRFSGRQFSNSRSEMNVSTLELGDSALYLCASFEGNGELFFGEGSRLTVL.

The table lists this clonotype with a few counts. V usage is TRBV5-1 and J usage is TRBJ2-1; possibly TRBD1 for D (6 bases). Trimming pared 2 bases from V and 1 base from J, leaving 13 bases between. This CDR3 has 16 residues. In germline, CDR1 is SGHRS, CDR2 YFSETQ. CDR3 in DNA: TGCGCCAGCAGCTTCCAGGGGCGACGTTCCTACAATGAGCAGTTCTTC. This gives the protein CASSFQGRRSYNEQFF.

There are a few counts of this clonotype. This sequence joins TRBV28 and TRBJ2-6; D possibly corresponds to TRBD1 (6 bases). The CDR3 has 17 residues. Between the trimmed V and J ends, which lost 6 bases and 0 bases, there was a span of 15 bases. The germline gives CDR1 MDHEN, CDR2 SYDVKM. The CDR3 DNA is TGTGCCAGCAGGCTCCCGGGACATATCTCTGGGGCCAACGTCCTGACTTTC. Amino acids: CASRLPGHISGANVLTF.

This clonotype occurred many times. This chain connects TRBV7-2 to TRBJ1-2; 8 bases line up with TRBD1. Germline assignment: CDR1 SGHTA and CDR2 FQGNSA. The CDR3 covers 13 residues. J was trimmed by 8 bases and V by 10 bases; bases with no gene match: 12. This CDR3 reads CAITPQGAGGYTF. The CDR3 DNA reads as TGTGCCATCACACCGCAGGGGGCTGGAGGCTACACCTTC.

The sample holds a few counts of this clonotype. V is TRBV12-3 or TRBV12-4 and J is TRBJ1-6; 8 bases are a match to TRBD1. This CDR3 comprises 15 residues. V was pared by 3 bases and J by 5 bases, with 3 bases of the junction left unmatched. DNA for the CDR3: TGTGCCAGCAGTTTCCGGGACAGGCATAATTCACCCCTCCACTTT. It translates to CASSFRDRHNSPLHF.

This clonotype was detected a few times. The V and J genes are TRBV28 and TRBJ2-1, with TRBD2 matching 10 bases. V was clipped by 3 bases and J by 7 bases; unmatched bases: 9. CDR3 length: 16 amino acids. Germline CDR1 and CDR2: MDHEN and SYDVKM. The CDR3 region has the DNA TGTGCCAGCAGTTTCTCCCTGACGACTAGCGGGAATGAGCAGTTCTTC. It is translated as CASSFSLTTSGNEQFF.

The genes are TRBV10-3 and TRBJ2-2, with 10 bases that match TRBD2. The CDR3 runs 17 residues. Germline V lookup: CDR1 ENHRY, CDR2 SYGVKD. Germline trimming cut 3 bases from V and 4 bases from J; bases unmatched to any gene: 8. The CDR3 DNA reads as TGTGCCATCAGTGAATATTCAATAGCGGGAGGCACCGGGGAGCTGTTTTTT. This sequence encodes CAISEYSIAGGTGELFF.

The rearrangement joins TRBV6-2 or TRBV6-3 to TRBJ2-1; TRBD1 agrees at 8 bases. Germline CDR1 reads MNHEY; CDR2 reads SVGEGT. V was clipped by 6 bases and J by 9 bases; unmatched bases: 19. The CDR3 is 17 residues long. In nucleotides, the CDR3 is TGTGCCAGCAGACGTTCAGGGGGCGCCGGCCTACATGGTGAGCAGTTCTTC. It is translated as CASRRSGGAGLHGEQFF.

CDR3 protein: CASSDSHNQPQHF. Written as DNA, the CDR3 is TGTGCCAGCAGTGATTCCCACAATCAGCCCCAGCATTTT. V and J are TRBV25-1 and TRBJ1-5; D unresolved. Trimming shortened V by 3 bases and J by 3 bases, and 6 bases separated the two germline ends. CDR1 and CDR2 (germline): MGHDK, SYGVNS. This CDR3 has 13 amino acids.

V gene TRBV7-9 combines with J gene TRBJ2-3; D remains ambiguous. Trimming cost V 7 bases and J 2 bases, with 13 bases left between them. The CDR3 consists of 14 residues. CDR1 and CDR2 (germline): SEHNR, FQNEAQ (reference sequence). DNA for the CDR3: TGTGCCAGCAACAGTGCGCAGGACACAGATACGCAGTATTTT. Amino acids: CASNSAQDTDTQYF.